These 3 T cell receptor beta chains share one sample of origin, sequenced in a study of blood T cell repertoires in COVID-19. Assay used: immunoSEQ multiplex PCR; TCRdb lists only in-frame clones, some missing. This table has about 280,000 clones, about nine tenths appearing once. The sequencing input was peripheral blood. The receptors derive from a man aged 50 to 60 with acute or convalescent COVID-19.

The rearrangement uses TRBV5-6 and TRBJ2-3, with D hard to call. Trimming pared 2 bases from V and 6 bases from J, leaving 10 bases between. CDR1 and CDR2 (germline): SGHDT, YYEEEE. The CDR3 runs to 13 residues. In DNA, the CDR3 is TGTGCCAGCAGCTTTCGTAGCCTTGATACGCAGTATTTT. This translates into CASSFRSLDTQYF.

The rearrangement links TRBV6-6 to TRBJ1-5; the D gene is possibly TRBD1 (5 bases). Germline V gene sequence: CDR1 MNHNY, CDR2 SVGAGI (reference sequence). V was trimmed by 2 bases and J by 5 bases, leaving 10 bases between them. The CDR3 spans 14 residues. CDR3 coding DNA: TGTGCCAGCAGTTACGGGCAGGGCTATCAGCCCCAGCATTTT. Its protein is CASSYGQGYQPQHF.

This clone showed up just a few times. The CDR3, as DNA: TGTGCCAGTAGTATAACCCCTAGGGGTCTGTTGGCAGATACGCAGTATTTT. Its translation: CASSITPRGLLADTQYF. The chain is built from TRBV19 and TRBJ2-3; maybe TRBD1 (5 bases). With 2 bases removed from V and 4 bases from J, the gap between germline ends came to 19 bases. Per germline, CDR1 LNHDA and CDR2 SQIVND (reference sequence). This CDR3 spans 17 amino acids.